This T cell receptor (beta chain) was found in a study of blood T cell repertoires in COVID-19. The overall study: Italy, Spain and the United States were the sources of the convalescent and acute COVID-19 samples. PBMCs, B-cell-depleted T cells, or T cells were the source of the cDNA or gDNA that made up the material.

This clone has more than one count but fewer than ten. The repertoire was sequenced with immunoSEQ multiplex PCR; TCRdb's copy has only in-frame clones and lacks some. The table records about 300,000 clones, roughly 90% of them present only once. The clonotype was recovered from a man in his fifties or sixties who had recovered from COVID-19. The source material was PBMCs or T cells enriched from blood (not recorded which).

The CDR3 DNA follows: TGCAGCGCTCAGGGACAGGGGCATGGCTACACCTTC. It specifies CSAQGQGHGYTF. The genes are TRBV29-1 and TRBJ1-2; 10 bases agree with TRBD1. Trimming took 7 bases from V and 6 from J; bases not matched to a gene: 5. Germline CDR1 is SQVTM and CDR2 is ANQGSEA. The CDR3 sequence is 12 residues long.